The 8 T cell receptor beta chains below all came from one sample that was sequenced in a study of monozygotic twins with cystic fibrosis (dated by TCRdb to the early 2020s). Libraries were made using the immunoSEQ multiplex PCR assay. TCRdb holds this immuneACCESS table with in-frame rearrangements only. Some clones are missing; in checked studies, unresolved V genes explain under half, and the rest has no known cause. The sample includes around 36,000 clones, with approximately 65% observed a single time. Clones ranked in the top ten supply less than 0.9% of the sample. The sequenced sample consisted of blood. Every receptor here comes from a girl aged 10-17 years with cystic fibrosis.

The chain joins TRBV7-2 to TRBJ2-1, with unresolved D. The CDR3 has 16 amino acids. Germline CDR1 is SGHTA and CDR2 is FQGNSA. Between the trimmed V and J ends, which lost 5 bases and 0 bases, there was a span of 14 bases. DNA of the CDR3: TGTGCCAGCAGCCCCAGAAGAGTTTCCTCCTACAATGAGCAGTTCTTC. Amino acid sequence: CASSPRRVSSYNEQFF.

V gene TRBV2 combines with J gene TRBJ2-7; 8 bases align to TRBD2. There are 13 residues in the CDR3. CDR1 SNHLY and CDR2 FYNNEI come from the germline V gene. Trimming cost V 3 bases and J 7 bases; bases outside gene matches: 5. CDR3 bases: TGTGCCAGCAGTGACAGCGGGAGTGGGGAGCAGTACTTC. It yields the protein CASSDSGSGEQYF.

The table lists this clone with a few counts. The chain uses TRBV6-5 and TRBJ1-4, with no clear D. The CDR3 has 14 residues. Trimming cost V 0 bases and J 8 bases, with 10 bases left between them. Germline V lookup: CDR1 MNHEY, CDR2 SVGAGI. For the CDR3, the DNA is TGTGCCAGCAGTTACTCGATGATAGTCGAAAAACTGTTTTTT. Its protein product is CASSYSMIVEKLFF.

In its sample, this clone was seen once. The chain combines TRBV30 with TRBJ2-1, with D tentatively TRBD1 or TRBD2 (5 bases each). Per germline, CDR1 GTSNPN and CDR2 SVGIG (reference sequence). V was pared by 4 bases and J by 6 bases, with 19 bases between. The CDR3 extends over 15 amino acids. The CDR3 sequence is CAWNFYRGAANEQFF. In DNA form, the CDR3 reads TGTGCCTGGAATTTTTATCGGGGCGCAGCCAATGAGCAGTTCTTC.

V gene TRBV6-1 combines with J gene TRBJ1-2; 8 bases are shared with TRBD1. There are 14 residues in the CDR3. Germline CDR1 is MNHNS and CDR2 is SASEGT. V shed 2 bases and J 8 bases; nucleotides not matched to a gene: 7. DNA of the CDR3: TGTGCCAGCAGTGAACGAGGGCAGGGGGCAGGCTACACCTTC. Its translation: CASSERGQGAGYTF.

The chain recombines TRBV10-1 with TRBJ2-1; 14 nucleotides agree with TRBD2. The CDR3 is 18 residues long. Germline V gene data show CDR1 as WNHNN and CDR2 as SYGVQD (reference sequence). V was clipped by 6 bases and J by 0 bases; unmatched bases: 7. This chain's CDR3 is CASSRLAGGLSSYNEQFF. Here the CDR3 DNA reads TGCGCCAGCAGCCGACTAGCGGGAGGGCTTTCCTCCTACAATGAGCAGTTCTTC.

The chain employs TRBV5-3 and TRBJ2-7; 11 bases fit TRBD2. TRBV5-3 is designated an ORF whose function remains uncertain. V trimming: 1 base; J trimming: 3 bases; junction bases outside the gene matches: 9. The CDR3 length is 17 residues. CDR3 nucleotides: TGTGCCAGAAGCTTGACTAGCGGGAGTATTGTTTTCTACGAGCAGTACGTC. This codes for CARSLTSGSIVFYEQYV.

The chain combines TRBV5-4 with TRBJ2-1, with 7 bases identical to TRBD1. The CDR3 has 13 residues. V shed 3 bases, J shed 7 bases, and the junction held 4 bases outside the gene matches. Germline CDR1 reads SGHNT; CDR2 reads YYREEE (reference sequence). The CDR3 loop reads CASSSDRLNEQFF. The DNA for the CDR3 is TGTGCCAGCAGCTCGGACAGGTTGAATGAGCAGTTCTTC.